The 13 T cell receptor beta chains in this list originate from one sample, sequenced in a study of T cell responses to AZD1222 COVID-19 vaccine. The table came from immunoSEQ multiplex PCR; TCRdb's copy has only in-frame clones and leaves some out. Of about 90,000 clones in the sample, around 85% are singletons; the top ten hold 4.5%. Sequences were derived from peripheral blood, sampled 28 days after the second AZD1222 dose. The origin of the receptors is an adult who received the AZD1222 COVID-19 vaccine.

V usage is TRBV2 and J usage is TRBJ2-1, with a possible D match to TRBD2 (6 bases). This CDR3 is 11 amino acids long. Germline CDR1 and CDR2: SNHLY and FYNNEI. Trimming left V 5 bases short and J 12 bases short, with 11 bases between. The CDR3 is CASSLGRVQFF. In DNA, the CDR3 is TGTGCCAGCAGTCTCGGGAGAGTGCAGTTCTTC.

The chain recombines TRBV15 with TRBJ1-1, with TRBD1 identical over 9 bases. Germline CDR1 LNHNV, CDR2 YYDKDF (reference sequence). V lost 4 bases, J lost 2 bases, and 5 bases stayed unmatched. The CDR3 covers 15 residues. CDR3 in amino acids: CATSKPGQGNTEAFF. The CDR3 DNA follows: TGTGCCACCAGCAAACCGGGACAGGGAAACACTGAAGCTTTCTTT.

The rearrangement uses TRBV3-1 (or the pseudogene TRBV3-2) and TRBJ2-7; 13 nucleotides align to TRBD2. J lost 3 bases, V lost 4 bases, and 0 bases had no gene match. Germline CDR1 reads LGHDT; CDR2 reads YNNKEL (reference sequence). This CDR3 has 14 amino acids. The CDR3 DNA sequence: TGTGCCAGCAGCCGACTAGCGGGAGGCTACGAGCAGTACTTC. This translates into CASSRLAGGYEQYF.

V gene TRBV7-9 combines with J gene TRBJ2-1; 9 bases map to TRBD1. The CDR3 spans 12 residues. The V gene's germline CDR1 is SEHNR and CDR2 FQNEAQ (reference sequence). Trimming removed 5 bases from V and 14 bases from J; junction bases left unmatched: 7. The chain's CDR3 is CASSSNRGREFF. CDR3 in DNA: TGTGCCAGCAGCAGCAACAGGGGGCGGGAGTTCTTC.

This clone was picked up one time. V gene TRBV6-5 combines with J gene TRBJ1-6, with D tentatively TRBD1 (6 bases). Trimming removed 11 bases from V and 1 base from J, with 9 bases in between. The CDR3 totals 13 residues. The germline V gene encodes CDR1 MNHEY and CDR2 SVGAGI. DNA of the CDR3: TGTGCCGTACAGGGTTCCTATAATTCACCCCTCCACTTT. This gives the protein CAVQGSYNSPLHF.

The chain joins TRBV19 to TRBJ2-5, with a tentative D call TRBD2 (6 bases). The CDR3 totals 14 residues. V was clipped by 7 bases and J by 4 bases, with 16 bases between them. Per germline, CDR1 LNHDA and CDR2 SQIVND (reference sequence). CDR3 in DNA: TGTGCCAGTAACGAGCGGAGGGCCCCAGAGACCCAGTACTTC. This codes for CASNERRAPETQYF. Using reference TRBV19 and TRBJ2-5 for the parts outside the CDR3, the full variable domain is DGGITQSPKYLFRKEGQNVTLSCEQNLNHDAMYWYRQDPGQGLRLIYYSQIVNDFQKGDIAEGYSVSREKKESFPLTVTSAQKNPTAFYLCASNERRAPETQYFGPGTRLLVL.

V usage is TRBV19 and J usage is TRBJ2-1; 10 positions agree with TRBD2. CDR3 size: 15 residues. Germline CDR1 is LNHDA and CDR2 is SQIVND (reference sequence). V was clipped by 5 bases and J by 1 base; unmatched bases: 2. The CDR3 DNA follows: TGTGCCAGTAGTTGGGGACTAGCGTCCTACAATGAGCAGTTCTTC. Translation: CASSWGLASYNEQFF.

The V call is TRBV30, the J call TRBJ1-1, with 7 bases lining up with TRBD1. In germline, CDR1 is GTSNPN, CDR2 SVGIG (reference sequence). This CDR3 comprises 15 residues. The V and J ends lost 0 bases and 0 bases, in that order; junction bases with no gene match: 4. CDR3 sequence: CAWSVRTGVNTEAFF. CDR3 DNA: TGTGCCTGGAGTGTACGCACAGGGGTGAACACTGAAGCTTTCTTT.

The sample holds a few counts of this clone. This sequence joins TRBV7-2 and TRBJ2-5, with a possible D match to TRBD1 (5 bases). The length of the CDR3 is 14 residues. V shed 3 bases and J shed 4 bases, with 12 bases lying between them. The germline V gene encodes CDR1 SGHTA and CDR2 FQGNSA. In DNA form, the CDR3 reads TGTGCCAGCAGCTTGGGAAGGGGCAGAGAGACCCAGTACTTC. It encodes CASSLGRGRETQYF. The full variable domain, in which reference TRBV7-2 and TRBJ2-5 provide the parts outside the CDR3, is GAGVSQSPSNKVTEKGKDVELRCDPISGHTALYWYRQSLGQGLEFLIYFQGNSAPDKSGLPSDRFSAERTGGSVSTLTIQRTQQEDSAVYLCASSLGRGRETQYFGPGTRLLVL.

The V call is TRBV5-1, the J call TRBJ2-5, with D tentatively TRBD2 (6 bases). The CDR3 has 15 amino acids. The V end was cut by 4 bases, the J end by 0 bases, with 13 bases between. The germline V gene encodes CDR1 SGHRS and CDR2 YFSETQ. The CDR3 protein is CASSRTSPYQETQYF. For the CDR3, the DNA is TGCGCCAGCAGCCGTACTAGCCCGTACCAAGAGACCCAGTACTTC.

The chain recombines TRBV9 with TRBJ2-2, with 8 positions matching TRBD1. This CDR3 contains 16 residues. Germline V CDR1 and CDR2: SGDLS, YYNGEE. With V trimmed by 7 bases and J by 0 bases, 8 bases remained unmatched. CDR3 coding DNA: TGTGCCAGCTCGGAAGGGGGACAGGCGAACACCGGGGAGCTGTTTTTT. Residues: CASSEGGQANTGELFF.

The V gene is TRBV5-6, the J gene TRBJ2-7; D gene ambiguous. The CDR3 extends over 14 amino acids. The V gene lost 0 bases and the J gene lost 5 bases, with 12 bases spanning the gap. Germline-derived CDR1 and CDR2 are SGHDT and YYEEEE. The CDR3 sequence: CASSLGQAKDEQYF. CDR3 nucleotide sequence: TGTGCCAGCAGCTTGGGCCAGGCGAAGGACGAGCAGTACTTC.

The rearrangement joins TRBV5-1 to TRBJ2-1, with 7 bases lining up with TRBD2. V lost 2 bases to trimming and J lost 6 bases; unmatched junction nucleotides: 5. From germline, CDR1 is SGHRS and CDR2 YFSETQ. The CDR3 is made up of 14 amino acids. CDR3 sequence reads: CASSFGTTGNEQFF. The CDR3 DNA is TGCGCCAGCAGCTTTGGGACTACCGGCAATGAGCAGTTCTTC.